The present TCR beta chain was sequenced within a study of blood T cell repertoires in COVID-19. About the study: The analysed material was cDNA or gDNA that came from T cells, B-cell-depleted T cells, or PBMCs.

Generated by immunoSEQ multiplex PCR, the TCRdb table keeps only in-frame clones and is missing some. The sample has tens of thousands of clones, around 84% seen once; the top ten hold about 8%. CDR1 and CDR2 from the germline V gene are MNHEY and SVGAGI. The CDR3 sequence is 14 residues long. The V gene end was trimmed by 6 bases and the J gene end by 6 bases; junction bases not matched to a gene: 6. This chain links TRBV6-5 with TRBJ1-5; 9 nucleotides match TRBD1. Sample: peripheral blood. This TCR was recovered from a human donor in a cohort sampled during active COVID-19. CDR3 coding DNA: TGTGCCAGCAGCTCCGGGACAGGGCGTCAGCCCCAGCATTTT. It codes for CASSSGTGRQPQHF.